This T cell receptor (beta chain) was recorded in a study of blood T cell repertoires in COVID-19 (dated by TCRdb to 2018 to 2021). Broadly, across the study: Samples from collaborators originated in the United States, Italy and Spain and spanned both the acute and convalescent phases of COVID-19. Samples were obtained from the ongoing ImmuneRACE study (first 160 participants) and from some 1,200 subjects provided by 6 global collaborators. Sample metadata almost always included a de-identified subject ID, COVID-19 status, age in years and sex. The repertoires were made available in a free public database intended to serve as a resource for research on the immune response to SARS-CoV-2. Deeply sampled blood TCRbeta repertoires from subjects exposed to, actively infected with, or recovered from COVID-19 were included in the dataset. HLA class I and class II types, where available, came from metadata supplied by the sample provider rather than from assay-based typing. The material from the prospective study consisted of cDNA or gDNA derived from T cells, B-cell-depleted T cells, or PBMCs.

The immunoSEQ Assay, a bias-controlled multiplex PCR, was used to amplify TCRbeta CDR3 regions from genomic DNA. The study's processing was this. The number of nucleated cells in each sample was estimated by amplification of reference gene primers within the assay. To quantify the absolute abundance of each unique TCRbeta CDR3 rearrangement, sequence reads were collapsed and filtered. For each sample, productive Simpson clonality was calculated by taking the square root of Simpson's diversity index across productive rearrangements. The table was pulled from immuneACCESS by TCRdb, which kept in-frame rearrangements only. Such tables lose some clones; where checked, under half of the loss comes from unresolved V genes, and the rest has no known cause. V and J calls and clone size follow that table, whereas D and trimming were derived from the DNA. The sample records fewer than 200,000 clones, around 90% of which are singletons. The ten largest account for roughly 4.5% of the sample.

A distance of 14 bases separates the germline ends of V and J, which lose 5 bases and 8 bases respectively. The CDR3 covers 14 residues, taking in both the cysteine and the phenylalanine. The only DNA kept is the CDR3, 42 bases in frame from the first base. According to the germline V gene (reference sequence), CDR1 reads SGHNT and CDR2 reads YYREEE. The research as a whole found: Clinical and demographic metadata were provided uncurated, with the amount varying by source and participant.

A remark on this clone: Its antigen is unknown. Within one base of it there is no much larger clone, and no base qualities were kept.

In Seattle, one collaborating source enrolled patients while the infection was active and tracked those patients longitudinally over the course of disease. The collaborating institutions used their own protocols to collect whole blood in K2EDTA tubes. For TCRbeta analysis, collaborators shipped samples as frozen whole blood, isolated PBMCs, or DNA extracted from either of those sample types. The chain links TRBV5-4 with TRBJ1-6, with TRBD1 tentatively as D gene (6 bases match). The material sequenced was peripheral blood. This TCR came from a man aged 18 to 29 with COVID-19, enrolled during active disease. Here is the DNA: TGTGCCAGCAGTTTCGACAGGTTTGATTCACCCCTCCACTTT. It translates as CASSFDRFDSPLHF.